Listed here are 4 T cell receptor beta chains from one sample, sequenced in a study of Graves' ophthalmopathy and Graves' hyperthyroidism. Amplification from RNA transcripts yielded the TCR beta CDR3 regions. First-round RT-PCR used HTBI primers; second-round multiplex PCR followed. TCRdb reanalysed the multiplex PCR reads using MiXCR and keeps one entry per CDR3 protein. The table has about 1.1 million distinct CDR3 sequences, approximately 35% seen once. Sequenced input: peripheral blood or thyroid tissue (not recorded which). These receptors came from an adult man with Graves' hyperthyroidism.

A remark on this clonotype: A clone one base away is much larger, so this may be a read error. This is likely a read error, given that the CDR3 carries no conserved phenylalanine or tryptophan at its end. The chain links TRBV5-1 to TRBJ2-7; maybe TRBD1 (5 bases). The CDR3 has 14 residues. In germline, CDR1 is SGHRS, CDR2 YFSETQ. V lost 4 bases, J lost 4 bases, and 15 bases lay in between. DNA for the CDR3: TGCGCCAGCAGCCCCGATGGCAGGGAATACGAGCAGTACCTC. This gives the protein CASSPDGREYEQYL.

The chain has TRBV12-3 or TRBV12-4 and TRBJ2-2, with D possibly matching TRBD1 (6 bases). This CDR3 spans 14 amino acids. Trimming shortened V by 4 bases and J by 4 bases, and 10 bases separated the two germline ends. CDR3 sequence: CASSSGTTTGELFF. In nucleotides, the CDR3 is TGTGCCAGCAGTTCTGGGACAACCACCGGGGAGCTGTTTTTT.

This clonotype was counted many times. V usage is TRBV7-2 and J usage is TRBJ2-7, with a weak D call TRBD2 (5 bases). The germline gives CDR1 SGHTA, CDR2 FQGNSA. V dropped 1 base and J dropped 6 bases, with 13 bases sitting between them. The CDR3 runs to 14 residues. CDR3 in DNA: TGTGCCAGCAGCTTAGGTTTGGCGGGCGGCGAGCAGTACTTC. This translates into CASSLGLAGGEQYF.

The chain carries TRBV4-2 and TRBJ1-3; D is ambiguous. Germline CDR1 and CDR2: LGHNA and YNFKEQ. Trimming cost V 0 bases and J 3 bases, with 12 bases left between them. CDR3 length: 16 amino acids. The CDR3 region is CASSQDGRMGGNTIYF. The CDR3 coding sequence is TGTGCCAGCAGCCAAGATGGCAGGATGGGTGGAAACACCATATATTTT.